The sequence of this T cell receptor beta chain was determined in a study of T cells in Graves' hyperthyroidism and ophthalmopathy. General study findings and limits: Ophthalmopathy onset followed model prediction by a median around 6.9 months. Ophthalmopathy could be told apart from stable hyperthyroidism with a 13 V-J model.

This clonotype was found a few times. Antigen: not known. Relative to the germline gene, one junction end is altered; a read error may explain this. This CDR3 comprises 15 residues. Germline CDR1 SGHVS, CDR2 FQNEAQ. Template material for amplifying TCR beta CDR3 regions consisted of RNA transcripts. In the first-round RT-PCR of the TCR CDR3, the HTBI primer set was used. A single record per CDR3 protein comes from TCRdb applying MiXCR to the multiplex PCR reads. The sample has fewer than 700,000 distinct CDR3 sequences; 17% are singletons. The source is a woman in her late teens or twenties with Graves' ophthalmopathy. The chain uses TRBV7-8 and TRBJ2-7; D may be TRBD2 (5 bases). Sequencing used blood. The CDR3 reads CASGLATALTYEQHF. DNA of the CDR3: TGTGCCAGCGGCTTAGCGACGGCACTTACCTACGAGCAGCACTTC.